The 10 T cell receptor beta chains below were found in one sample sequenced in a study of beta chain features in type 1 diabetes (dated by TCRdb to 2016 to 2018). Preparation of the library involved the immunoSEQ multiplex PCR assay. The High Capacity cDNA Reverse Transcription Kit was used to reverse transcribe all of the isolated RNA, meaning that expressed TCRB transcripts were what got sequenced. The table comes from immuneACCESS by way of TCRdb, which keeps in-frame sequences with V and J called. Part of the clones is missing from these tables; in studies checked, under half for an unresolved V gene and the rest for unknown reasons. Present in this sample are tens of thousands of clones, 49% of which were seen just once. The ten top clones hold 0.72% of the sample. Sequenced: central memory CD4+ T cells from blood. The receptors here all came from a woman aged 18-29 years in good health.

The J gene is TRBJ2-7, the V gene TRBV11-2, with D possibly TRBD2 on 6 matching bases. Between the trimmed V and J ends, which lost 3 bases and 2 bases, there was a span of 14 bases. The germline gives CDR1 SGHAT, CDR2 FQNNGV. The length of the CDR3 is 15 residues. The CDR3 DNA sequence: TGTGCCAGCAGCTTTTTGCGGGGTCAAGCCTACGAGCAGTACTTC. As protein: CASSFLRGQAYEQYF.

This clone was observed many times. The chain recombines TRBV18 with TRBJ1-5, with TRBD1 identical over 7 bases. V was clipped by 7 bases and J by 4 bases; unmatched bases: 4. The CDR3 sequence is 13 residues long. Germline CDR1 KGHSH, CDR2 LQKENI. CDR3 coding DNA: TGTGCCAGCTGTCAGGGACAGAATCAGCCCCAGCATTTT. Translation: CASCQGQNQPQHF. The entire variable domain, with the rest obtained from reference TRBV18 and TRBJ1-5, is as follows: NAGVMQNPRHLVRRRGQEARLRCSPMKGHSHVYWYRQLPEEGLKFMVYLQKENIIDESGMPKERFSAEFPKEGPSILRIQQVVRGDSAAYFCASCQGQNQPQHFGDGTRLSIL.

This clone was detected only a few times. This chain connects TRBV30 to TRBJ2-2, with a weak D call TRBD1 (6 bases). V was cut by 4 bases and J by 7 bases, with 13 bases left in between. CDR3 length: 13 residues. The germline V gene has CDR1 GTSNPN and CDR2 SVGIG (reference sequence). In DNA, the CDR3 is TGTGCCTGGACAGGGGATAGAGGCGGGGAGCTGTTTTTT. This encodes CAWTGDRGGELFF.

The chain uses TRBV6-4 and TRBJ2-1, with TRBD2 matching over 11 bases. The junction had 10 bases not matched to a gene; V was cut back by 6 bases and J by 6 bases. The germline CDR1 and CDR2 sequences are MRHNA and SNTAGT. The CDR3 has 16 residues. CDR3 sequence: CASSVLAGGVINEQFF. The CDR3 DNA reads TGTGCCAGCAGCGTCTTAGCGGGAGGGGTGATCAATGAGCAGTTCTTC.

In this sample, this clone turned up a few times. The CDR3 region is CASSRPGPEQYF. CDR3 coding DNA: TGCGCCAGCAGCCGCCCGGGTCCCGAGCAGTACTTC. The V call is TRBV4-1, the J call TRBJ2-7, with D uncertain. Trimming cost V 4 bases and J 6 bases, with 10 bases left between them. The V gene's germline CDR1 is MGHRA and CDR2 YSYEKL. CDR3 length: 12 residues.

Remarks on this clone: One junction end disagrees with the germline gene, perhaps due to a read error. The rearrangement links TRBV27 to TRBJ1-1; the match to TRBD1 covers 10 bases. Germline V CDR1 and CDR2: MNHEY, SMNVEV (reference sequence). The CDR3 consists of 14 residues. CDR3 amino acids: CAGSTTGGRGEAFF. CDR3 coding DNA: TGTGCCGGCAGTACGACAGGGGGCCGGGGTGAAGCTTTCTTT.

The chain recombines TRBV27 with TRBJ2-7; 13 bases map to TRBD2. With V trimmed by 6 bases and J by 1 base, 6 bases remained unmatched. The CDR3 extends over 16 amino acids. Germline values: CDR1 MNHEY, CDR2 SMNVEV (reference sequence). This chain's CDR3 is CASRQTGLAGSYEQYF. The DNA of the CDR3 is TGTGCCAGCAGGCAAACGGGACTAGCGGGGTCCTACGAGCAGTACTTC.

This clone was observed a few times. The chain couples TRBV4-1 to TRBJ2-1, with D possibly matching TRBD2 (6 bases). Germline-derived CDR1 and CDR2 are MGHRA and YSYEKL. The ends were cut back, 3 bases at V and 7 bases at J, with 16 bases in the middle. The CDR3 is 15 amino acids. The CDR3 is CASSQTDGTGNEQFF. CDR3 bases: TGCGCCAGCAGCCAGACAGACGGGACTGGGAATGAGCAGTTCTTC.

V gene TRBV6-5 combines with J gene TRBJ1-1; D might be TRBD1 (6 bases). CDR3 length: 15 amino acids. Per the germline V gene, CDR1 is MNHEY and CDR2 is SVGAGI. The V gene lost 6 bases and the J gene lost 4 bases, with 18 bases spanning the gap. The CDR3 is CASRSQGIVSTEAFF. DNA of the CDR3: TGTGCCAGCAGATCGCAGGGGATTGTGAGCACTGAAGCTTTCTTT.

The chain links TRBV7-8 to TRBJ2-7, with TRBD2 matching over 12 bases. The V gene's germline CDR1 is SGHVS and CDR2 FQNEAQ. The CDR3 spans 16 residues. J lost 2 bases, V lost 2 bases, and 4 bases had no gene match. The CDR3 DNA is TGTGCCAGCAGCTTAACTAGCGGGGGGCTCGCCTACGAGCAGTACTTC. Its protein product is CASSLTSGGLAYEQYF.